This T cell receptor (beta chain) was profiled in a study of cytomegalovirus exposure and HLA in healthy donors. Trimming cost V 4 bases and J 10 bases, with 15 bases left between them. CDR3 length: 13 residues. Researchers ran the PCR with 60 Vbeta and 13 Jbeta primers. The data were produced by immunoSEQ multiplex PCR, yet TCRdb's version contains in-frame clones alone and is incomplete. The sample holds about 160,000 clones, about three quarters seen once. Study-wide points: Later analysis associated a missense DCLRE1C variant with TCR beta V- and J-gene trimming. Earlier analysis looked at TCR beta V segments, and most were productive about 90% or about 30% of the time. The study had only CMV serostatus as immune exposure information. It is likely that the observed cluster of highly shared sequence variants was a sequencing artifact.

This clone has a single count. Its antigen is currently unknown. This receptor was taken from a female donor in good health and CMV-seronegative. The sequencing sample was made of PBMCs. The gene calls are TRBV5-3 and TRBJ2-1, with unresolved D. TRBV5-3 is known as an ORF, though its function is uncertain. CDR3 DNA sequence: TGTGCCAGAAGCGTAGCTGTCTTTAAGGAGCAGTTCTTC. Translated: CARSVAVFKEQFF.